One sample yielded the 18 T cell receptor beta chains listed below, sequenced in a study of T cells in Graves' hyperthyroidism and ophthalmopathy. RNA transcripts provided the source from which TCR beta CDR3 regions were amplified. With the HTBI primer set, the TCR CDR3 went through a first round of RT-PCR. One entry per CDR3 protein, called by TCRdb with MiXCR from the multiplex PCR reads. The data show hundreds of thousands of distinct CDR3 sequences, approximately 14% seen once. The sequenced sample consisted of blood. The receptor set was obtained from a man aged 18 to 35 with Graves' ophthalmopathy.

This chain connects TRBV3-1 to TRBJ2-2, with 11 positions matching TRBD2. V shed 4 bases and J 3 bases; nucleotides not matched to a gene: 4. Per germline, CDR1 LGHDT and CDR2 YNNKEL (reference sequence). This CDR3 has 16 amino acids. This CDR3 reads CASSLGTSGYTGELFF. In nucleotides, the CDR3 is TGTGCCAGCAGCCTAGGGACTAGCGGCTACACCGGGGAGCTGTTTTTT.

This clonotype was seen only a few times. Being one base from a much bigger clone, this may be a read error. The rearrangement links TRBV9 to TRBJ1-3; no clear D. This CDR3 contains 14 residues. Germline assignment: CDR1 SGDLS and CDR2 YYNGEE. CDR3 sequence: CASSVGDSRNTIYF. The CDR3 DNA follows: TGTGCCAGCAGCGTGGGAGACTCTAGAAACACCATATATTTT.

There are many counts of this clonotype. The chain couples TRBV27 to TRBJ2-7; 8 bases agree with TRBD1. This CDR3 comprises 14 residues. J was trimmed by 6 bases and V by 0 bases; bases with no gene match: 4. Germline lookup yields CDR1 MNHEY and CDR2 SMNVEV (reference sequence). CDR3 bases: TGTGCCAGCAGTTTATCTGACAGGGGTAGCGAGCAGTACTTC. Its protein product is CASSLSDRGSEQYF.

This chain joins TRBV4-1 and TRBJ2-7, with 10 positions matching TRBD2. After removal of 4 bases from V and 2 bases from J, the junction contained 11 bases not matched to a gene. The CDR3 consists of 17 residues. Germline V gene sequence: CDR1 MGHRA, CDR2 YSYEKL. The CDR3 DNA is TGCGCCAGCAGCCGAACGATGGCTAGCGGGGGCACCTACGAGCAGTACTTC. Its translation: CASSRTMASGGTYEQYF.

The chain recombines TRBV11-2 with TRBJ1-5; 10 bases align to TRBD1. Trimming removed 5 bases from V and 0 bases from J; junction bases left unmatched: 13. The germline V gene encodes CDR1 SGHAT and CDR2 FQNNGV. The CDR3 totals 19 residues. The CDR3 protein is CASSDHPRDRGGSNQPQHF. The CDR3 bases are TGTGCCAGCAGCGACCATCCGAGGGACAGGGGTGGTAGCAATCAGCCCCAGCATTTT.

This clonotype turned up a few times. The rearrangement joins TRBV15 to TRBJ2-6; 10 bases match TRBD1. The ends lost 1 base at V and 2 bases at J; junction bases unmatched: 2. Germline V gives CDR1 LNHNV, CDR2 YYDKDF (reference sequence). This CDR3 comprises 17 residues. CDR3 residues: CATSRVGQGAGANVLTF. Written as DNA, the CDR3 is TGTGCCACCAGCAGAGTTGGACAGGGGGCTGGGGCCAACGTCCTGACTTTC.

The sample holds many counts of this clonotype. V usage is TRBV5-1 and J usage is TRBJ2-1, with D possibly being TRBD1 or TRBD2 (6 bases each). With 1 base removed from V and 2 bases from J, the gap between germline ends came to 16 bases. The germline CDR1 and CDR2 sequences are SGHRS and YFSETQ. This CDR3 has 17 amino acids. Here the CDR3 reads CASSLRGAQYAYNEQFF. The CDR3 bases are TGCGCCAGCAGCTTGAGGGGGGCTCAGTATGCCTACAATGAGCAGTTCTTC.

This clonotype appeared many times. This sequence joins TRBV3-1 and TRBJ2-3; D gene ambiguous. The V end lost 3 bases, the J end lost 5 bases, and 18 bases lay between the germline ends. Looked up from germline, CDR1 is LGHDT and CDR2 is YNNKEL (reference sequence). This CDR3 is built from 16 residues. This CDR3 is CASSHGGPPLRDTQYF. The CDR3, as DNA: TGTGCCAGCAGCCATGGCGGCCCGCCACTGAGAGATACGCAGTATTTT.

This clonotype was observed a few times. The chain is built from TRBV7-9 and TRBJ2-4; D call uncertain. This CDR3 is 17 amino acids long. V was clipped by 0 bases and J by 0 bases, with 12 bases between them. Germline CDR1 reads SEHNR; CDR2 reads FQNEAQ (reference sequence). The CDR3 region has the DNA TGTGCCAGCAGCTTAGCGTATGGGGAAGCAGCCAAAAACATTCAGTACTTC. Translated: CASSLAYGEAAKNIQYF. Supplemented by reference TRBV7-9 and TRBJ2-4, the full variable domain reads DTGVSQNPRHKITKRGQNVTFRCDPISEHNRLYWYRQTLGQGPEFLTYFQNEAQLEKSRLLSDRFSAERPKGSFSTLEIQRTEQGDSAMYLCASSLAYGEAAKNIQYFGAGTRLSVL.

Points on this clonotype: This may be a read error: a much more frequent sequence differs by one nucleotide. This sequence joins TRBV20-1 and TRBJ2-2; 9 bases agree with TRBD2. CDR1 and CDR2 (germline): DFQATT, SNEGSKA (reference sequence). The CDR3 covers 16 residues. CDR3 sequence reads: CSASTLAGLNAGELFF. The CDR3 DNA is TGCAGTGCTAGCACCCTAGCGGGATTGAACGCCGGGGAGCTGTTTTTT.

V and J are TRBV11-2 and TRBJ1-6, with D hard to call. V was shortened by 5 bases and J by 9 bases, with 14 bases between the two germline ends. This CDR3 contains 14 residues. Germline V gene data show CDR1 as SGHAT and CDR2 as FQNNGV. As DNA, the CDR3 is TGTGCCAGCAGCCGCCAATCGGCTCCTTCACCCCTCCACTTT. It codes for CASSRQSAPSPLHF.

For this clonotype: The CDR3 ends on some other residue instead of the conserved phenylalanine or tryptophan, so this is likely a read error. The chain joins TRBV30 to TRBJ1-2; D uncertain. V dropped 0 bases and J dropped 1 base, with 18 bases sitting between them. CDR1 and CDR2 from the germline V gene are GTSNPN and SVGIG (reference sequence). This CDR3 has 17 amino acids. The CDR3 protein is CAWSVVFPATRNYGYTL. In DNA, the CDR3 is TGTGCCTGGAGTGTTGTTTTCCCGGCCACCCGTAACTATGGCTACACCCTC.

This clonotype was seen ten or more times. The chain has TRBV20-1 and TRBJ1-1; 8 bases agree with TRBD1. V shed 0 bases, J shed 5 bases, and the junction held 2 bases outside the gene matches. This CDR3 has 13 residues. The V gene's germline CDR1 is DFQATT and CDR2 SNEGSKA (reference sequence). CDR3 nucleotide sequence: TGCAGTGCTAGAGATACAGGGGGGACTGAAGCTTTCTTT. This codes for CSARDTGGTEAFF.

This clonotype has more than one count but fewer than ten. V is TRBV7-9 and J is TRBJ1-6; D call uncertain. In germline, CDR1 is SEHNR, CDR2 FQNEAQ (reference sequence). The CDR3 runs to 16 residues. V was clipped by 5 bases and J by 0 bases, with 11 bases between them. DNA of the CDR3: TGTGCCAGCAGCCCCCTGGGAGGCTCCTATAATTCACCCCTCCACTTT. Translation: CASSPLGGSYNSPLHF.

In this sample, this clonotype turned up many times. CDR3 in DNA: TGCGCCAGCAGCTCCGGGACAGGGGATGAAAAACTGTTTTTT. Amino acids: CASSSGTGDEKLFF. This sequence joins TRBV5-1 and TRBJ1-4; 10 positions match TRBD1. CDR1 is SGHRS, CDR2 YFSETQ, per germline. V shed 3 bases, J shed 6 bases, and the junction held 2 bases outside the gene matches. The CDR3 extends over 14 amino acids.

As concerns this clonotype: Since a much larger clone is just one base distant, this may be a read error. The V call is TRBV20-1, the J call TRBJ1-1; D perhaps matches TRBD1 (5 bases). This CDR3 region has 19 residues. CDR1 DFQATT and CDR2 SNEGSKA come from the germline V gene (reference sequence). Here the CDR3 DNA reads TGCAGTGCTAGAGATCGCCATAAGAGGGGAATTAGATGGAACACTGAAGCTCTCTTT. This gives the protein CSARDRHKRGIRWNTEALF.

V and J are TRBV10-3 and TRBJ2-1; possibly TRBD1 or TRBD2 for D (6 bases each). With 0 bases removed from V and 7 bases from J, the gap between germline ends came to 10 bases. Germline loops: CDR1 ENHRY, CDR2 SYGVKD. The CDR3 length is 14 residues. CDR3 protein: CAISESGGGNEQFF. DNA for the CDR3: TGTGCCATCAGTGAGTCAGGAGGGGGGAATGAGCAGTTCTTC.

This clonotype was counted ten times or more. This sequence joins TRBV5-1 and TRBJ1-2; perhaps TRBD1 as D (6 bases). Per the germline V gene, CDR1 is SGHRS and CDR2 is YFSETQ. The CDR3 has 13 residues. V lost 4 bases and J 4 bases, leaving 11 bases between the germline ends. The CDR3 DNA reads as TGCGCCAGCAGCCGACAGGCCCTCTATGGCTACACCTTC. Amino acids: CASSRQALYGYTF.